These 20 T cell receptor beta chains share one sample of origin, sequenced in a study of blood T cell repertoires in COVID-19. Assay: immunoSEQ multiplex PCR; the TCRdb copy retains only in-frame clones and omits some. The sample holds about 400,000 clones, nearly 90% seen once. Material: PBMCs or T cells enriched from blood (not recorded which). These receptor sequences come from a woman aged 18-30 years with acute COVID-19.

The chain has TRBV24-1 and TRBJ2-7; 11 bases match TRBD2. The CDR3 covers 17 residues. The V and J ends lost 0 bases and 6 bases, in that order; junction bases with no gene match: 9. Germline V lookup: CDR1 KGHDR, CDR2 SFDVKD. CDR3 region: CATSDLPSGGTLSEQYF. The DNA for the CDR3 is TGTGCCACCAGTGATTTGCCTAGCGGGGGGACCCTCTCCGAGCAGTACTTC.

The chain couples TRBV14 to TRBJ2-1; perhaps TRBD2 as D (5 bases). Germline V gene sequence: CDR1 SGHDN, CDR2 FVKESK. The V and J ends lost 0 bases and 8 bases respectively, with 11 bases between them. The CDR3 length is 14 residues. CDR3 amino acids: CASSQEGSGHEQFF. The DNA of the CDR3 is TGTGCCAGCAGCCAAGAGGGCAGCGGACATGAGCAGTTCTTC. The full variable domain, completed using reference TRBV14 and TRBJ2-1, is EAGVTQFPSHSVIEKGQTVTLRCDPISGHDNLYWYRRVMGKEIKFLLHFVKESKQDESGMPNNRFLAERTGGTYSTLKVQPAELEDSGVYFCASSQEGSGHEQFFGPGTRLTVL.

The chain is built from TRBV10-2 and TRBJ2-7; 8 bases fit TRBD1. CDR3 length: 15 amino acids. Unmatched junction bases numbered 8, after V lost 7 bases and J lost 0 bases. Germline assignment: CDR1 WSHSY and CDR2 SAAADI. The CDR3 reads CASTAMDRASYEQYF. The CDR3 region has the DNA TGCGCCAGCACAGCCATGGACAGGGCCTCCTACGAGCAGTACTTC.

DNA of the CDR3: TGTGCCAGCAGCAAAAACTGCAGGCCGGGTCGGGGAGAAGGGGAGACCCAGTACTTC. This translates into CASSKNCRPGRGEGETQYF. This chain links TRBV21-1 with TRBJ2-5; the table's D call, TRBD2, has no DNA check behind it. TRBV21-1 is deemed a pseudogene. The CDR3 spans 19 residues.

This chain connects TRBV9 to TRBJ1-3; D perhaps matches TRBD1 (6 bases). Between the trimmed V and J ends, which lost 4 bases and 3 bases, there was a span of 11 bases. Per the germline V gene, CDR1 is SGDLS and CDR2 is YYNGEE. The CDR3 has 14 residues. In DNA form, the CDR3 reads TGTGCCAGCAGCTCAGGGACACTTGGAAACACCATATATTTT. Amino acid sequence: CASSSGTLGNTIYF.

This clone appeared a single time. The rearrangement links TRBV25-1 to TRBJ2-7, with D tentatively TRBD1 (6 bases). Germline-derived CDR1 and CDR2 are MGHDK and SYGVNS. V lost 5 bases and J lost 2, with 13 bases in between. The length of the CDR3 is 14 residues. DNA of the CDR3: TGTGCCAGCAGTACCGGACAGAGGACCTACGAGCAGTACTTC. Amino acid sequence: CASSTGQRTYEQYF.

The rearrangement links TRBV2 to TRBJ2-2; TRBD2 is a possible D gene (5 bases). Per the germline V gene, CDR1 is SNHLY and CDR2 is FYNNEI. Trimming stripped 7 bases from V and 1 base from J, with 13 bases between. There are 15 residues in the CDR3. The CDR3 sequence: CASTRGTLNTGELFF. CDR3 nucleotides: TGTGCCAGCACTCGGGGAACCTTGAACACCGGGGAGCTGTTTTTT. The whole variable domain, filled in from reference TRBV2 and TRBJ2-2, reads EPEVTQTPSHQVTQMGQEVILRCVPISNHLYFYWYRQILGQKVEFLVSFYNNEISEKSEIFDDQFSVERPDGSNFTLKIRSTKLEDSAMYFCASTRGTLNTGELFFGEGSRLTVL.

J is TRBJ2-2 and V is TRBV7-6, with 7 bases that match TRBD2. Germline lookup yields CDR1 SGHVS and CDR2 FNYEAQ. The V segment lost 1 base and the J segment 5 bases; nucleotides outside the gene matches: 4. The CDR3 is 15 amino acids. CDR3 sequence reads: CASSLVRGGTGELFF. CDR3 nucleotides: TGTGCCAGCAGCTTAGTCCGGGGAGGGACCGGGGAGCTGTTTTTT. Full variable domain (rest looked up from reference TRBV7-6 and TRBJ2-2): GAGVSQSPRYKVTKRGQDVALRCDPISGHVSLYWYRQALGQGPEFLTYFNYEAQQDKSGLPNDRFSAERPEGSISTLTIQRTEQRDSAMYRCASSLVRGGTGELFFGEGSRLTVL.

The chain employs TRBV13 and TRBJ2-7; D is possibly TRBD1 (6 bases). From germline, CDR1 is PRHDT and CDR2 FYEKMQ (reference sequence). The length of the CDR3 is 13 residues. Trimming removed 5 bases at V and 4 bases at J, with 12 bases between. CDR3 loop: CASSMGTPYEQYF. Written as DNA, the CDR3 is TGTGCCAGCAGCATGGGGACACCATACGAGCAGTACTTC.

This chain uses TRBV27 with TRBJ2-2; D might be TRBD1 (6 bases). Germline V CDR1 and CDR2: MNHEY, SMNVEV (reference sequence). V dropped 2 bases and J dropped 1 base, with 11 bases sitting between them. The CDR3 extends over 16 amino acids. The CDR3 sequence is CASSLLGTLNTGELFF. In nucleotides, the CDR3 is TGTGCCAGCAGTTTACTCGGGACACTGAACACCGGGGAGCTGTTTTTT.

The V call is TRBV30, the J call TRBJ1-1; D is unresolved. The germline gives CDR1 GTSNPN, CDR2 SVGIG (reference sequence). CDR3 length: 13 amino acids. Trimming removed 1 base at V and 1 base at J, with 7 bases between. The CDR3 region is CAWSAGRNTEAFF. The DNA for the CDR3 is TGTGCCTGGAGTGCCGGGAGGAACACTGAAGCTTTCTTT.

The rearrangement joins TRBV12-3 or TRBV12-4 to TRBJ1-5, with 9 bases identical to TRBD1. The CDR3 is made up of 13 amino acids. Trimming removed 5 bases from V and 13 bases from J; junction bases left unmatched: 9. The CDR3 protein is CASSPSEGTGQHF. The CDR3 nucleotides read TGTGCCAGCAGTCCCTCCGAGGGGACAGGGCAGCATTTT.

The CDR3 region is CASSSLTSGKREQFF. CDR3 bases: TGTGCCAGCAGCTCGCTGACTAGCGGGAAACGCGAGCAGTTCTTC. V usage is TRBV11-3 and J usage is TRBJ2-1; 11 nucleotides line up with TRBD2. With 4 bases clipped from V and 10 bases from J, the junction kept 9 bases outside the gene matches. Germline V gene data show CDR1 as SGHNT and CDR2 as YENEEA. The CDR3 length is 15 residues.

This rearrangement joins TRBV5-1 to TRBJ2-3; the match to TRBD1 covers 7 bases. The CDR3 totals 13 residues. Trimming at V came to 3 bases and at J to 5 bases, leaving 3 bases not matched to a gene. The germline V gene has CDR1 SGHRS and CDR2 YFSETQ. The CDR3 protein is CASSYRDRDTQYF. Written as DNA, the CDR3 is TGCGCCAGCAGCTACCGGGACAGAGATACGCAGTATTTT. Variable domain in full (rest from reference TRBV5-1 and TRBJ2-3): KAGVTQTPRYLIKTRGQQVTLSCSPISGHRSVSWYQQTPGQGLQFLFEYFSETQRNKGNFPGRFSGRQFSNSRSEMNVSTLELGDSALYLCASSYRDRDTQYFGPGTRLTVL.

The rearrangement links TRBV11-2 to TRBJ1-2, with 7 bases matching TRBD1. CDR3 length equals 17 residues. V lost 4 bases, J lost 5 bases, and 16 bases stayed unmatched. Germline CDR1 and CDR2: SGHAT and FQNNGV. The CDR3 nucleotides read TGTGCCAGCAGCTATCCAATCCCCGGGACAGCGACTTATGGCTACACCTTC. It codes for CASSYPIPGTATYGYTF. Looking up the rest from reference TRBV11-2 and TRBJ1-2 gives the full variable domain: EAGVAQSPRYKIIEKRQSVAFWCNPISGHATLYWYQQILGQGPKLLIQFQNNGVVDDSQLPKDRFSAERLKGVDSTLKIQPAKLEDSAVYLCASSYPIPGTATYGYTFGSGTRLTVV.

The rearrangement uses TRBV6-1 and TRBJ2-3, with D unclear. This CDR3 is 12 amino acids long. The V end was cut by 2 bases, the J end by 4 bases, with 4 bases between. CDR1 and CDR2 (germline): MNHNS, SASEGT. CDR3 in DNA: TGTGCCAGCAGTGAATTATCAGATACGCAGTATTTT. Its protein product is CASSELSDTQYF.

The V and J genes are TRBV14 and TRBJ1-2; D may be TRBD1 (6 bases). V shed 0 bases and J shed 7 bases, with 15 bases lying between them. Germline V gives CDR1 SGHDN, CDR2 FVKESK. The CDR3 is 15 amino acids. The CDR3 DNA sequence: TGTGCCAGCAGCCAAGATGGCCCCGGCAGGGGTGGCTACACCTTC. Amino acids: CASSQDGPGRGGYTF.

This rearrangement joins TRBV30 to TRBJ1-6; maybe TRBD1 (5 bases). CDR1 is GTSNPN and CDR2 is SVGIG in the germline V gene (reference sequence). This CDR3 contains 14 residues. V lost 0 bases to trimming and J lost 6 bases, with 9 bases between them. Written as DNA, the CDR3 is TGTGCCTGGAGTGTTCGGAGGGGTAATTCACCCCTCCACTTT. Its translation: CAWSVRRGNSPLHF.

V usage is TRBV19 and J usage is TRBJ1-2; D may be TRBD1 (6 bases). V gave up 0 bases and J gave up 3 bases, with 11 bases separating them. Germline assignment: CDR1 LNHDA and CDR2 SQIVND (reference sequence). The CDR3 is 15 residues long. The CDR3 loop reads CASSIDRGHHYGYTF. CDR3 bases: TGTGCCAGTAGTATAGATCGGGGACATCACTATGGCTACACCTTC.

This clone was counted between two and nine times. Other DNA sequences within the sample encode an identical CDR3. The V and J genes are TRBV6-2 or TRBV6-3 and TRBJ2-7; 7 bases align to TRBD1. The CDR3 is made up of 20 amino acids. The V segment lost 0 bases and the J segment 3 bases; nucleotides outside the gene matches: 20. Germline V gives CDR1 MNHEY, CDR2 SVGEGT. CDR3 sequence reads: CASSYSKGGLVRKLIYEQYF. The CDR3 DNA reads as TGTGCCAGCAGTTACTCGAAAGGGGGCCTTGTTAGAAAATTGATCTACGAGCAGTACTTC.